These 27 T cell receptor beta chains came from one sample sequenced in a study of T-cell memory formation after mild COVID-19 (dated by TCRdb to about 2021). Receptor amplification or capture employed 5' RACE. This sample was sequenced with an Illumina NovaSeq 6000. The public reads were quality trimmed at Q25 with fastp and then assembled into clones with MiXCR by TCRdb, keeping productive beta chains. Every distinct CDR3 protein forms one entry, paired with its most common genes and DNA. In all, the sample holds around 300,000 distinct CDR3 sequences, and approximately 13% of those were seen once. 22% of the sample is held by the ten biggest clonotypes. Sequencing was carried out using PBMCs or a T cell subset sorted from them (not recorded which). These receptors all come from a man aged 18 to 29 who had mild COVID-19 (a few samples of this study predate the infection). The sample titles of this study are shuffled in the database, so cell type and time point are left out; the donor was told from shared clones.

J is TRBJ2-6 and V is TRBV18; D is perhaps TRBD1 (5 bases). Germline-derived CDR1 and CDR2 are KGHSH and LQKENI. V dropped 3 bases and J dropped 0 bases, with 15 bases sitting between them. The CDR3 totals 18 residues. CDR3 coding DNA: TGTGCCAGCTCACCCCAGTGGGGCGGAAACTCTGGGGCCAACGTCCTGACTTTC. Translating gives CASSPQWGGNSGANVLTF.

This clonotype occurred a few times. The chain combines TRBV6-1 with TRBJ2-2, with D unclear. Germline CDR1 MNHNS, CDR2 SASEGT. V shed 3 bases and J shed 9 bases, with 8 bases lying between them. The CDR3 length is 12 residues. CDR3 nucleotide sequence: TGTGCCAGCAGTGAGCCGGGCCGGGAGCTGTTTTTT. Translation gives CASSEPGRELFF.

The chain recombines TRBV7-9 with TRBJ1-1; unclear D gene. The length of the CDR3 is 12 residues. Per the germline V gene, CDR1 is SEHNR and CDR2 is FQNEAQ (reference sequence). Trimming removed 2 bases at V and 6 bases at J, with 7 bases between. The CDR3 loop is CASSLLVAEAFF. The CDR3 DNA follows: TGTGCCAGCAGCTTACTTGTGGCTGAAGCTTTCTTT.

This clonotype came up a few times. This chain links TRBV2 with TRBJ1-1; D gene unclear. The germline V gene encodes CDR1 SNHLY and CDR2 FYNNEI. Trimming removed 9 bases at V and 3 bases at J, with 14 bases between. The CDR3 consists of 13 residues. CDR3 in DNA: TGTGCCAGTGTCATCAACTCCCACACTGAAGCTTTCTTT. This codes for CASVINSHTEAFF. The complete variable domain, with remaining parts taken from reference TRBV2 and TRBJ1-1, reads EPEVTQTPSHQVTQMGQEVILRCVPISNHLYFYWYRQILGQKVEFLVSFYNNEISEKSEIFDDQFSVERPDGSNFTLKIRSTKLEDSAMYFCASVINSHTEAFFGQGTRLTVV.

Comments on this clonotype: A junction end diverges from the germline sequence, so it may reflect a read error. The CDR3 is CASSVEWRGVSF. CDR3 coding DNA: TGTGCCAGCAGCGTAGAGTGGCGGGGGGTGAGTTTT. This sequence joins TRBV9 and TRBJ2-3; 8 bases agree with TRBD2. This CDR3 spans 12 amino acids. Germline loops: CDR1 SGDLS, CDR2 YYNGEE.

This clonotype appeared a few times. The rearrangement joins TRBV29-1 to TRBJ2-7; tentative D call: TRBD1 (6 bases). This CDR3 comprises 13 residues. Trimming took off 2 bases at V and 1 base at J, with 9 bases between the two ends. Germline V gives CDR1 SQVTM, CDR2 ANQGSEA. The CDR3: CSVESGVSYEQYF. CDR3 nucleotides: TGCAGCGTTGAATCAGGGGTTTCCTACGAGCAGTACTTC.

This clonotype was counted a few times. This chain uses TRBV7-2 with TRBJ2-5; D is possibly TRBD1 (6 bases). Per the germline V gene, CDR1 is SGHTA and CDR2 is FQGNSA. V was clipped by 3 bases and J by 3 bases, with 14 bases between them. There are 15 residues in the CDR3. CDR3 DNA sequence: TGTGCCAGCAGCTTTGGGACACTTTTGGAAGAGACCCAGTACTTC. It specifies CASSFGTLLEETQYF.

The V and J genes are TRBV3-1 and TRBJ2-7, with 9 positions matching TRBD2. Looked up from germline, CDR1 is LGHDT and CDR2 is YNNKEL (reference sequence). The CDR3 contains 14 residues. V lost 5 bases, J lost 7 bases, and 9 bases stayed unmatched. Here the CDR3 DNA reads TGTGCCAGCAGCTCAGGACTAGCGCTGATGGAGCAGTACTTC. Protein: CASSSGLALMEQYF.

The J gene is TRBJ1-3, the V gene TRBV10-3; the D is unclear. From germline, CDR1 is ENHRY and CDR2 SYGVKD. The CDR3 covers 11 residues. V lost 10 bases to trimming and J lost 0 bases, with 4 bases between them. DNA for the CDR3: TGTGCCACGGACTCTGGAAACACCATATATTTT. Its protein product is CATDSGNTIYF.

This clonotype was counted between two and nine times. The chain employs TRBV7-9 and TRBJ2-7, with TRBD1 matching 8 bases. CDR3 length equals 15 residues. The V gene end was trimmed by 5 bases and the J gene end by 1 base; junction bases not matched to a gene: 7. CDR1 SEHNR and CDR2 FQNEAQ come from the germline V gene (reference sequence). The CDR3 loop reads CASSRGQGISYEQYF. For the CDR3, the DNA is TGTGCCAGCAGCCGTGGACAGGGAATATCCTACGAGCAGTACTTC.

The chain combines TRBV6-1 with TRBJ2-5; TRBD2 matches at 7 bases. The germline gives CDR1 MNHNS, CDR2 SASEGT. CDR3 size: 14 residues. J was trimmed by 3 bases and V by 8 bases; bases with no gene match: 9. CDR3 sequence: CASSIGSGKETQYF. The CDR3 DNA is TGTGCCAGCTCCATCGGGAGCGGGAAAGAGACCCAGTACTTC.

This CDR3 reads CASSFRDRVHSSYEVYEQYV. The DNA of the CDR3 is TGTGCTAGCAGCTTTAGGGACAGGGTCCATTCGTCTTATGAGGTTTACGAGCAGTACGTC. The chain has TRBV7-7 and TRBJ2-7; 9 bases are shared with TRBD1. In germline, CDR1 is SSHAT, CDR2 FNYEAQ (reference sequence). CDR3 length equals 20 residues.

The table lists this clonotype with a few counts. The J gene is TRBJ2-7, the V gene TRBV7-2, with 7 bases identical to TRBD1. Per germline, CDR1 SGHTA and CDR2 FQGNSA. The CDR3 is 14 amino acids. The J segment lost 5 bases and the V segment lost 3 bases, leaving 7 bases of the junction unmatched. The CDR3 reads CASSFSDRSHEQYF. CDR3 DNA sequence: TGTGCCAGCAGCTTCTCGGACAGGTCCCACGAGCAGTACTTC.

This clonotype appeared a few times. The CDR3 region has the DNA TGTGCCAGCATCCGGGGCAATGAGCAGTTCTTC. Its protein product is CASIRGNEQFF. The rearrangement uses TRBV2 and TRBJ2-1; possibly TRBD2 for D (5 bases). CDR3 length: 11 amino acids. Germline loops: CDR1 SNHLY, CDR2 FYNNEI. Between the trimmed V and J ends, which lost 7 bases and 6 bases, there was a span of 7 bases.

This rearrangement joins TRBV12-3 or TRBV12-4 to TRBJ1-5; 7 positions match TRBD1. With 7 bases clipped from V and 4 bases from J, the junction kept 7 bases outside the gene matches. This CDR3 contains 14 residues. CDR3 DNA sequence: TGTGCCAGCACTGGGACAGCAAGTAATCAGCCCCAGCATTTT. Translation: CASTGTASNQPQHF.

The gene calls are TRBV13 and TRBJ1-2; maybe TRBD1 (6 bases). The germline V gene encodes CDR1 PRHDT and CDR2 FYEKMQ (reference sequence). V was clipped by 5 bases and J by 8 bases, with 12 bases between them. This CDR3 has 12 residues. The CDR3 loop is CASSETGFGYTF. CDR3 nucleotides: TGTGCCAGCAGCGAAACAGGGTTCGGCTACACCTTC.

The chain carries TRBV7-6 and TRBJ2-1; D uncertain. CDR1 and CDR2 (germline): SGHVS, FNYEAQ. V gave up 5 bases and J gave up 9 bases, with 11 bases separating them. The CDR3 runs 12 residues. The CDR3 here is CASSAAGLEQFF. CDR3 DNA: TGTGCCAGCAGCGCAGCCGGGCTTGAGCAGTTCTTC.

The CDR3 coding sequence is TGCGCCAGCAGCTTCTCGGGACAGGGGAATGAAAAACTGTTTTTT. It yields the protein CASSFSGQGNEKLFF. This sequence joins TRBV5-1 and TRBJ1-4; 10 nucleotides align to TRBD1. Germline V gives CDR1 SGHRS, CDR2 YFSETQ. There are 15 residues in the CDR3. V was pared by 2 bases and J by 5 bases, with 3 bases of the junction left unmatched.

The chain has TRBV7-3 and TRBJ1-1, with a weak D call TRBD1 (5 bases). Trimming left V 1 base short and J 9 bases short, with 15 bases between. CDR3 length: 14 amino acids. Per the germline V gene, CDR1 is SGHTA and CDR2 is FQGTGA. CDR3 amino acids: CASSLNGRRGQAFF. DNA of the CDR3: TGTGCCAGCAGCTTAAACGGACGGAGGGGTCAAGCTTTCTTT.

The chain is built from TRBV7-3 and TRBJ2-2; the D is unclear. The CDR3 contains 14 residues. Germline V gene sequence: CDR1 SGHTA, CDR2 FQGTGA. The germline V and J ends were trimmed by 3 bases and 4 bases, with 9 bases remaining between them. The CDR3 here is CASSFSPGTGELFF. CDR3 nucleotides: TGTGCCAGCAGCTTCTCCCCCGGCACCGGGGAGCTGTTTTTT.

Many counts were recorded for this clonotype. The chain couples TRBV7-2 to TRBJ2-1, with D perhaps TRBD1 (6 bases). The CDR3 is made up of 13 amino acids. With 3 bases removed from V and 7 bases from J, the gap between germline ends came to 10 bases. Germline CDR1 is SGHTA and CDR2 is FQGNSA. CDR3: CASSFRGSNEQFF. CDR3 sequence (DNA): TGTGCCAGCAGCTTCAGGGGAAGTAATGAGCAGTTCTTC.

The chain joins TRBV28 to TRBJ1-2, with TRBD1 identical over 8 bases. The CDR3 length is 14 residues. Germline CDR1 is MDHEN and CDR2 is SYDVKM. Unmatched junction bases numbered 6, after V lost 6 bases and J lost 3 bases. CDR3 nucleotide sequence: TGTGCCAGCAGCTCCGGACAGGGCCACTATGGCTACACCTTC. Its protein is CASSSGQGHYGYTF.

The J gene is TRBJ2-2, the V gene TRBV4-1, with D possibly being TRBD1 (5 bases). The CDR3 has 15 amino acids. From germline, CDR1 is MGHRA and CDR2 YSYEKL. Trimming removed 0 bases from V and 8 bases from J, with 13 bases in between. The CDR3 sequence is CASSQEPGRGGELFF. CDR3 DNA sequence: TGCGCCAGCAGCCAAGAACCAGGGCGAGGAGGGGAGCTGTTTTTT.

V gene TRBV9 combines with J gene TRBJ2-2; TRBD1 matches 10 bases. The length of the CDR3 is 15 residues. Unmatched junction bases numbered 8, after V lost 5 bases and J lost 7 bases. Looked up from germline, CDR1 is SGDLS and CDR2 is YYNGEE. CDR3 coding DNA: TGTGCCAGCAGTGCCGGACAGGGGGACGGCGGGGAGCTGTTTTTT. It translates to CASSAGQGDGGELFF.

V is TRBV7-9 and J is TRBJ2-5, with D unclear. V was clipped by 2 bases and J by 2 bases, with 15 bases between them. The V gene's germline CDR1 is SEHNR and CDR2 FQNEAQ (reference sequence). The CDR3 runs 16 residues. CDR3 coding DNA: TGTGCCAGCAGCTTACCTGGCGGCATGGGGCAAGAGACCCAGTACTTC. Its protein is CASSLPGGMGQETQYF.

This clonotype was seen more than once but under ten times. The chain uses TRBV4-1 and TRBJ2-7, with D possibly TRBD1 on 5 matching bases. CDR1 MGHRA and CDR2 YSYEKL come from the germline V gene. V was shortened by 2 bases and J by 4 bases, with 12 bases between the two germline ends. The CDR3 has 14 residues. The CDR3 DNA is TGCGCCAGCAGCCAAAATACAGGATTATACGAGCAGTACTTC. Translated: CASSQNTGLYEQYF.

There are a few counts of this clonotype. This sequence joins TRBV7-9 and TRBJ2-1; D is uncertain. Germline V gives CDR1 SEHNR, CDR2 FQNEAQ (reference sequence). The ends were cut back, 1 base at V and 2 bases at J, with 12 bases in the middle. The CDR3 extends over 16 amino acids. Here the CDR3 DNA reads TGTGCCAGCAGCTTAGGTACGCCGACCCCCTACAATGAGCAGTTCTTC. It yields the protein CASSLGTPTPYNEQFF.